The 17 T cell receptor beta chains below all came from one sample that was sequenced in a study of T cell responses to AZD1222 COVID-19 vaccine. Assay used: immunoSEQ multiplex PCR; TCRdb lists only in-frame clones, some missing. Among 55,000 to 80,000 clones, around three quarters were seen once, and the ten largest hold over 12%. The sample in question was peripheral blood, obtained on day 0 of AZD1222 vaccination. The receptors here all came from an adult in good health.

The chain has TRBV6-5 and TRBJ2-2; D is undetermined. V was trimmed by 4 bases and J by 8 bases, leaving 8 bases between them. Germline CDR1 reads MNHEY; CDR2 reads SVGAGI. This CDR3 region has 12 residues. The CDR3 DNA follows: TGTGCCAGCAGTTGGGCCGAAGGGGAGCTGTTTTTT. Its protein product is CASSWAEGELFF.

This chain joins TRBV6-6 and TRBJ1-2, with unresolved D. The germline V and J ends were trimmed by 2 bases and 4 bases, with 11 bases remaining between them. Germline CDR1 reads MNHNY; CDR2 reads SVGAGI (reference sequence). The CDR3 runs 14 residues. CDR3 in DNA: TGTGCCAGCAGTTACCTGGGAACGGGCTATGGCTACACCTTC. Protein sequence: CASSYLGTGYGYTF.

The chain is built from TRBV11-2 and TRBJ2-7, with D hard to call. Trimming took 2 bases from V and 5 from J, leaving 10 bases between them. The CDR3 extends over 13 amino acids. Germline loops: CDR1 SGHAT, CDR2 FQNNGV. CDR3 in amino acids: CASSLLEYHEQYF. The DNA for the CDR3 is TGTGCCAGCAGCTTATTGGAGTACCACGAGCAGTACTTC.

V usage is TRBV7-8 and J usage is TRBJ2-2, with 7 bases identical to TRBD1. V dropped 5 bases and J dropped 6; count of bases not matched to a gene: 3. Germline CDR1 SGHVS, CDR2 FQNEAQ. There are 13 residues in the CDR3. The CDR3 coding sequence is TGTGCCAGCAGCAACCAGGGGGCCGGGGAGCTGTTTTTT. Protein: CASSNQGAGELFF.

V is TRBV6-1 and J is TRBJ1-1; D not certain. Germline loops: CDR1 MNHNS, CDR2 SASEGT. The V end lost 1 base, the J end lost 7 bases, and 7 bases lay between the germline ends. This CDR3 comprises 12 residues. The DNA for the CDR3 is TGTGCCAGCAGTGAAGTAGGGCTTGAAGCTTTCTTT. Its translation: CASSEVGLEAFF.

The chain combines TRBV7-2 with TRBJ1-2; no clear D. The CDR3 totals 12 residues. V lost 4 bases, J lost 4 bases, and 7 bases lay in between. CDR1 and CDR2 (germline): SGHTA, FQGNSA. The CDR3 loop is CASSSVVYGYTF. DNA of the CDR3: TGTGCCAGCAGCTCGGTCGTCTATGGCTACACCTTC.

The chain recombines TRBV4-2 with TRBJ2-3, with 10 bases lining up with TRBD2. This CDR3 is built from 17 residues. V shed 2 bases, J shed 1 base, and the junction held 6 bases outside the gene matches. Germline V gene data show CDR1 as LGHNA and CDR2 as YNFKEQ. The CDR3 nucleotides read TGTGCCAGCAGCCAACTAGGACTAGCGGAGCGCACAGATACGCAGTATTTT. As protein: CASSQLGLAERTDTQYF.

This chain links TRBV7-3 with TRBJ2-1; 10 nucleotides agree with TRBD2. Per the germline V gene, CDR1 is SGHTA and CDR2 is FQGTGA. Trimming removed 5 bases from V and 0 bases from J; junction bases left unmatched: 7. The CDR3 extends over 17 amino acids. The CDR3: CASSPAGTSASYNEQFF. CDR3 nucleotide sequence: TGTGCCAGCAGCCCCGCCGGGACTAGCGCCTCCTACAATGAGCAGTTCTTC.

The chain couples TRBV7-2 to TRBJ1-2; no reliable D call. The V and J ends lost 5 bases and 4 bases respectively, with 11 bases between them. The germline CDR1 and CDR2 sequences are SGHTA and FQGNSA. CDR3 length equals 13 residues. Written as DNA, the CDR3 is TGTGCCAGCAGCCCTGGGAGGGTCTATGGCTACACCTTC. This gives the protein CASSPGRVYGYTF.

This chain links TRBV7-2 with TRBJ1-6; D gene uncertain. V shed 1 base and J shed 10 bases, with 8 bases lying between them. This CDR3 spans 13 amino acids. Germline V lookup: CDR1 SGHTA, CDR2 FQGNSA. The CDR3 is CASSLGPISPLHF. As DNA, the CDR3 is TGTGCCAGCAGCTTAGGTCCTATCTCACCCCTCCACTTT.

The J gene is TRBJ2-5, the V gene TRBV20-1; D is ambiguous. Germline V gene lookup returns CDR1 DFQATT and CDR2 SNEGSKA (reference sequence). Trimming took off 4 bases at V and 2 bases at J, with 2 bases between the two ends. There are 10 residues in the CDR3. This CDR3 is CSAIQETQYF. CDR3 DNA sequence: TGCAGTGCTATTCAAGAGACCCAGTACTTC.

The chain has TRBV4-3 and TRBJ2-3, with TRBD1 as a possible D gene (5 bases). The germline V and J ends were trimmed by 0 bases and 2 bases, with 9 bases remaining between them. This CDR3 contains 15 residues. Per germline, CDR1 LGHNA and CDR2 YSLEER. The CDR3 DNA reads TGCGCCAGCAGCCAAGATGTAGGGGACACAGATACGCAGTATTTT. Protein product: CASSQDVGDTDTQYF.

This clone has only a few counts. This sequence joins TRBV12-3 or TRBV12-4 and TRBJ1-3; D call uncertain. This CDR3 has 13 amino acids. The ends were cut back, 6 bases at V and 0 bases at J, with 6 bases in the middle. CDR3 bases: TGTGCCAGCAGCCCCTACTCTGGAAACACCATATATTTT. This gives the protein CASSPYSGNTIYF.

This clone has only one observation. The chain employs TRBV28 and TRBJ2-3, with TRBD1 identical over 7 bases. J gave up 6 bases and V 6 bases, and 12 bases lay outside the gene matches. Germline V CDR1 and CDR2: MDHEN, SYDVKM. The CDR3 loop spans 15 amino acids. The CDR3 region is CASSTRQGAKDTQYF. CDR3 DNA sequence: TGTGCCAGCAGCACCCGACAGGGCGCCAAGGATACGCAGTATTTT.

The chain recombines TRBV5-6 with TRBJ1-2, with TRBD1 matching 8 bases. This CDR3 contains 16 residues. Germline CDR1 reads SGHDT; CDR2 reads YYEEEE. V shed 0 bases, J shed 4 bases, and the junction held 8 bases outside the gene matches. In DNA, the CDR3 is TGTGCCAGCAGCTTGGTTCGATGGCAGGGGGCCTATGGCTACACCTTC. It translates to CASSLVRWQGAYGYTF.

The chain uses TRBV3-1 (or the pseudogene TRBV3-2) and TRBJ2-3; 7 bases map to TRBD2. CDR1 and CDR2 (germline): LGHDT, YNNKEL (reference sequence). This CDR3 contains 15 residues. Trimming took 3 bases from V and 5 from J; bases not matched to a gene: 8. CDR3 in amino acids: CASSQRTRGIDTQYF. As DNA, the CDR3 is TGTGCCAGCAGCCAGAGGACTAGGGGTATAGATACGCAGTATTTT.

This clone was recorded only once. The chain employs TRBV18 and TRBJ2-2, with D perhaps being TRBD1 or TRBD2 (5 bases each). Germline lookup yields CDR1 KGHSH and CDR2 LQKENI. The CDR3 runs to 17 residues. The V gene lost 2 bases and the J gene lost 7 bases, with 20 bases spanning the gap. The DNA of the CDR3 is TGTGCCAGCTCACCATGGGACCTAGCTGGGGCGAGCGGGGAGCTGTTTTTT. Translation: CASSPWDLAGASGELFF.